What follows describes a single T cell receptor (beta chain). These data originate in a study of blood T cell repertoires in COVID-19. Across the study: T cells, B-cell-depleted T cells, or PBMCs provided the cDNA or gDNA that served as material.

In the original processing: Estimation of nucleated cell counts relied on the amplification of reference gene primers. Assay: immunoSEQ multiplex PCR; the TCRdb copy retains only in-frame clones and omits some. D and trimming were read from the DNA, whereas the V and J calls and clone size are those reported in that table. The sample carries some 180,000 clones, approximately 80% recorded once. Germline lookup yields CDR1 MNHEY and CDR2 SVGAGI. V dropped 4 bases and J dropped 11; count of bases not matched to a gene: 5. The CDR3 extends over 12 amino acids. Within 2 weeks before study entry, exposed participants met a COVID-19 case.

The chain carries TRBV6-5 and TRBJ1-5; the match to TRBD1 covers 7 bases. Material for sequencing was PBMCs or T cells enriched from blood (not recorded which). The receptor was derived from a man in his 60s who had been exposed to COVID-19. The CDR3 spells CASSFQGGSQHF. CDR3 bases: TGTGCCAGCAGTTTCCAGGGGGGTTCCCAGCATTTT.